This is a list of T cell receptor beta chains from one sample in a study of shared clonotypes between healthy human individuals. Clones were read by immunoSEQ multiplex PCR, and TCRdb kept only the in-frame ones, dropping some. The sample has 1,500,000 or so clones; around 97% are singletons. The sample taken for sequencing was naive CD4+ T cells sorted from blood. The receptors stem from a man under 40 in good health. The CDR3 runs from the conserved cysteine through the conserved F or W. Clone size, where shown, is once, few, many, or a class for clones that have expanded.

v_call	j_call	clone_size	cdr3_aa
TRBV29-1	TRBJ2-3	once	CSVGGGLAGVGDTQYF
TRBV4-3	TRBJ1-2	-	CASSQLTNYGYTF
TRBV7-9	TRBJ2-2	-	CASSLVWGLSAGELFF
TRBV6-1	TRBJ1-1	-	CASKSGTMNTEAFF
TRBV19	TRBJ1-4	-	CASSSQTTNEKLFF
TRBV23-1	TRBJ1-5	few	CASRPYQGRVRPQHF
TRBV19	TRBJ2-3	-	CASSIRSRVLAGGADTQYF
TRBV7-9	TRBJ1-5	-	CASSLVGSNQPQHF
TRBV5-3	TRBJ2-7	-	CASSQNLYEQYF
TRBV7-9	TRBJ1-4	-	CASSLGTGTNEKLFF
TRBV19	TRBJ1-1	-	CASSGDLDTEAFF
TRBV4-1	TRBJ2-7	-	CASSQPRQGGGEQYF
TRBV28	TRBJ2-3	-	CASTGASTDTQYF
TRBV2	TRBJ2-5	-	CASRRLQETQYF
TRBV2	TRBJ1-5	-	CASSGDQPQHF
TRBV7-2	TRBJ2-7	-	CASSLLGGASRGEQYF
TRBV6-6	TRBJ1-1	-	CASSYPNSGTGRPFF
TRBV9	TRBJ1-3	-	CASSAIQGYSGNTIYF
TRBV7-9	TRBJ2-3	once	CASTSIAGGTDTQYF
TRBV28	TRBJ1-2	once	CASTDGQGAYGYTF
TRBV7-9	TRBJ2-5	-	CASSRTGGDETQYF
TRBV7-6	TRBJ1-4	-	CASSLEQGEKLFF
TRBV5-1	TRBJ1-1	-	CASSLQTGNTEAFF
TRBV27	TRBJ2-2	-	CASSLSRTGNTGELFF
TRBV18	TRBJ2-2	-	CASSPVGPNTGELFF
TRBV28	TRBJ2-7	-	CASSLGGGPLPGEQYF
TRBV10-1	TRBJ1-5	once	CASSETHQPQHF